This is a list of T cell receptor beta chains from one sample in a study of blood T cells in healthy people across ages. MiXCR, applied by TCRdb to the 5' RACE reads, yields one record per CDR3 protein. The profile shows about 1.4 million distinct CDR3 sequences, 59% of them singletons. Sequences were obtained from blood. Every receptor here comes from a man aged 18 to 35 in good health. Both conserved end residues are part of each CDR3. The D gene is left open where the match is weak. Rows give clone size only sometimes, using once, few, many, or a class for an expanded clone.

d_call	v_call	clone_size	j_call	cdr3_nt	cdr3_aa
.	TRBV20-1	.	TRBJ2-2	TGCAGTGCTCGGGTGGACAGTCGTTCCGGGGATCTGTTTTTT	CSARVDSRSGDLFF
.	TRBV6-1	.	TRBJ1-5	TGTGCCAGCAGTGAATCAGCGCCCCAGCATTTT	CASSESAPQHF
TRBD2	TRBV15	.	TRBJ2-1	TGTGCCACCAGCAGAGCGAGCGGGACCTACAATGAGCAGTTCTTC	CATSRASGTYNEQFF
.	TRBV7-2	few	TRBJ1-2	TGTGCCAGCAGCTTAGCCTTTCACAGCCTTCGATATGGCTACACCTTC	CASSLAFHSLRYGYTF
.	TRBV29-1	few	TRBJ2-5	TGCAGCGCCGAACACGACAGCCAAGAGACCCAGTACTTC	CSAEHDSQETQYF
.	TRBV6-4	.	TRBJ1-2	TGTGCCAGCAGTGATCAGGGTGCTAATGGCTACACCTTC	CASSDQGANGYTF
TRBD2	TRBV20-1	few	TRBJ2-5	TGCAGTGCTCCTCAAGAGGTCGGGACTAGCAATGAGCAGTACTTC	CSAPQEVGTSNEQYF
TRBD1	TRBV2	.	TRBJ2-3	TGTGCCAGCAGGGAGGGACAGGTTAGCACAGATACGCAGTATTTT	CASREGQVSTDTQYF
.	TRBV7-6	.	TRBJ1-1	TGTGCCAGCAGCCCAATCCCCGGTTCAGGGGCCCGCCGAATGAACACTGAAGCTTTCTTT	CASSPIPGSGARRMNTEAFF
TRBD2	TRBV7-9	.	TRBJ2-7	TGTGCCAGCACCGAAGGGACTAGCGGTCGGTACAATGAGCAGTACTTC	CASTEGTSGRYNEQYF
TRBD2	TRBV2	.	TRBJ2-3	TGTGCCAGCAGTCCGGGACTAGCGTATACAGATACGCAGTATTTT	CASSPGLAYTDTQYF
TRBD2	TRBV4-1	.	TRBJ2-1	TGCGCCAGCAGTCAAGACGCTAGCGGCTTGAGCTCCTACAATGAGCAGTTCTTC	CASSQDASGLSSYNEQFF
TRBD1	TRBV20-1	.	TRBJ1-5	TGCAGTGCTAGCAGGACAGGGAGCAATCAGCCCCAGCATTTT	CSASRTGSNQPQHF
TRBD2	TRBV10-3	once	TRBJ2-1	TGTGCCATCAGTGTTCTGGGTCTAGCGGGGGCGGATGAACAGTTCTTC	CAISVLGLAGADEQFF
.	TRBV10-2	.	TRBJ2-1	TGCGCCAGCAGGGTCACTAGCAACACCTACAATGAGCAGTTCTTC	CASRVTSNTYNEQFF
.	TRBV5-6	.	TRBJ1-1	TGTGCCAGCAGCTTGGTCATACGCGAAACTGAAGCTTTCTTT	CASSLVIRETEAFF
TRBD2	TRBV20-1	.	TRBJ2-3	TGCAGTGCTAGCCAGACTAGCGGGAGCACAGATACGCAGTATTTT	CSASQTSGSTDTQYF
TRBD1	TRBV30	.	TRBJ1-2	TGTGCCTGGGACAGGGGTCTTGGCTACACCTTC	CAWDRGLGYTF
TRBD2	TRBV4-2	few	TRBJ2-1	TGTGCCAGCAGCCGGCTGACTAGCGGGAAAGACAATGAGCAGTTCTTC	CASSRLTSGKDNEQFF
.	TRBV20-1	.	TRBJ1-1	TGCAGCGCTAGAGAGAGGACAGACCCTACTGAAGCTTTCTTT	CSARERTDPTEAFF
.	TRBV6-5	.	TRBJ2-7	TGTGCCAGCAGTGACCCTTCTTCTTGGGGCCACGAGCAGTACTTC	CASSDPSSWGHEQYF
.	TRBV29-1	few	TRBJ1-1	TGCAGCGTTGCTCGTCAGACTGAAGCTTTCTTT	CSVARQTEAFF
TRBD2	TRBV3-1	.	TRBJ2-7	TGTGCCAGCAGCCTTCAAGCGGGACCCTACGAGCAGTACTTC	CASSLQAGPYEQYF
TRBD2	TRBV9	.	TRBJ2-5	TGTGCCAGCAGCGCCAGAGGGACTAGTGCAGAGACCCAGTACTTC	CASSARGTSAETQYF
.	TRBV27	.	TRBJ2-5	TGTGCCAGCAGTTTTGTTTCGTCAGGGGAGCAGTACTTC	CASSFVSSGEQYF
TRBD2	TRBV27	.	TRBJ2-1	TGTGCCAGCAGAAGAAGCGGGGGGGCCCATGTTGAGCAGTTCTTC	CASRRSGGAHVEQFF
.	TRBV4-1	.	TRBJ2-2	TGCGCCAGCAGCCAAGACCCGAAACAGGGCTCGAACACCGGGGAGCTGTTTTTT	CASSQDPKQGSNTGELFF
.	TRBV4-1	.	TRBJ2-7	TGCGCCAGCAGCCAAGGGCATTCAACTTACGAGCAGTACTTC	CASSQGHSTYEQYF
.	TRBV2	.	TRBJ1-1	TGTGCCAGCAGTGATGGGACGGGGGGGGACACTGAAGCTTTCTTT	CASSDGTGGDTEAFF
.	TRBV13	few	TRBJ2-2	TGTGCCAGCAGCTTAGTCCAATTGGGGGGCACCGGGGAGCTGTTTTTT	CASSLVQLGGTGELFF
TRBD1	TRBV29-1	few	TRBJ2-6	TGCAGCGTTGGTCGGGGTACAGGGGGCACCAACGTCCTGACTTTC	CSVGRGTGGTNVLTF
TRBD1	TRBV9	.	TRBJ1-1	TGTGCCAGCAGCACCCGGGACAGGTTTGAAGCTTTCTTT	CASSTRDRFEAFF
.	TRBV6-5	.	TRBJ1-2	TGTGCCAGCAGTTACTCGAGGGCCAACTATGGCTACACCTTC	CASSYSRANYGYTF
.	TRBV14	.	TRBJ2-5	TGTGCCAGCAGCCAAAGCCAGGGGTTTTCGGAAGAGACCCAGTACTTC	CASSQSQGFSEETQYF
.	TRBV28	.	TRBJ1-6	TGTGCCAGCAGTTTTGCGAGTAGCTCCTATAATTCACCCCTCCACTTT	CASSFASSSYNSPLHF
TRBD1	TRBV29-1	.	TRBJ1-2	TGCAGCGCTGAGGGGGCTGATTATGGCTACACCTTC	CSAEGADYGYTF
.	TRBV7-6	.	TRBJ2-2	TGTGCCAGCAGCTTACTGAGACCCGGCACCGGGGAGCTGTTTTTT	CASSLLRPGTGELFF
TRBD2	TRBV20-1	.	TRBJ2-1	TGCAGTGCACGGGACTATCCCTCCTACAATGAGCAGTTCTTC	CSARDYPSYNEQFF
TRBD1	TRBV6-2/TRBV6-3	.	TRBJ1-2	TGTGCCAGCAGTTACGGGACAGGGGACGACTTTTATGGCTACACCTTC	CASSYGTGDDFYGYTF
.	TRBV16	.	TRBJ1-2	TGTGCCAGCAGCCAATCAAGCGGGAATGGCTACACCTTC	CASSQSSGNGYTF
.	TRBV6-1	once	TRBJ2-7	TGTGCCAGTTTAGTTGGCGCCTACGAGCAGTACTTC	CASLVGAYEQYF
TRBD2	TRBV10-3	.	TRBJ2-1	TGTGCCATCACTAGCGGGACTTACAATGAGCAGTTCTTC	CAITSGTYNEQFF
.	TRBV15	.	TRBJ2-1	TGTGCCACCAGCAGAGATCGAGGGGGCGGGAGGTACAATGAGCAGTTCTTC	CATSRDRGGGRYNEQFF
TRBD2	TRBV6-5	.	TRBJ2-5	TGTGCCAGCAGTTACTGGCTAGCGGGGGGACAAGAGACCCAGTACTTC	CASSYWLAGGQETQYF
TRBD1	TRBV29-1	.	TRBJ2-7	TGCAGCGTTGGGGCTTTCAGGGGGCCTTCCTACGAGCAGTACTTC	CSVGAFRGPSYEQYF
.	TRBV6-5	many	TRBJ2-1	TGTGCCAGCCGGGTCTACAATGAGCAGTTCTTC	CASRVYNEQFF
.	TRBV15	.	TRBJ2-5	TGTGCCACCAGCAGCCGCCGGGGAACGGGGAATGAGCAGTACTTC	CATSSRRGTGNEQYF
.	TRBV4-1	.	TRBJ2-1	TGCGCCAGCAGCCAAGAGCCGGACAATGAGCAGTTCTTC	CASSQEPDNEQFF
TRBD1	TRBV10-3	.	TRBJ2-3	TGTGCCATCAGTTCGACAGGGGCTAACACAGATACGCAGTATTTT	CAISSTGANTDTQYF
.	TRBV9	many	TRBJ2-7	TGTGCCAGCAGTGTGGGGGGCACCTACGAGCAGTACTTC	CASSVGGTYEQYF
TRBD1	TRBV12-3/TRBV12-4	.	TRBJ2-1	TGTGCCAGCAGGCCGAGACAGGGTTGGAGTGAGCAGTTCTTC	CASRPRQGWSEQFF
.	TRBV7-9	.	TRBJ2-1	TGTGCCAGCAGCTTAACCGGGGGCATAGGCAATGAGCAGTTCTTC	CASSLTGGIGNEQFF
TRBD1	TRBV7-2	.	TRBJ2-5	TGTGCCAGCAGCTTAGACCCCCACCGACAGGGAGAGGATGAGCAGTACTTC	CASSLDPHRQGEDEQYF
.	TRBV7-2	.	TRBJ2-7	TGTGCCAGCAGCCGACTCGGGACACCCTCCTACGAGCAGTACTTC	CASSRLGTPSYEQYF
TRBD1	TRBV29-1	few	TRBJ1-1	TGCAGCGCAGGGGGAGCAAACACTGAAGCTTTCTTT	CSAGGANTEAFF